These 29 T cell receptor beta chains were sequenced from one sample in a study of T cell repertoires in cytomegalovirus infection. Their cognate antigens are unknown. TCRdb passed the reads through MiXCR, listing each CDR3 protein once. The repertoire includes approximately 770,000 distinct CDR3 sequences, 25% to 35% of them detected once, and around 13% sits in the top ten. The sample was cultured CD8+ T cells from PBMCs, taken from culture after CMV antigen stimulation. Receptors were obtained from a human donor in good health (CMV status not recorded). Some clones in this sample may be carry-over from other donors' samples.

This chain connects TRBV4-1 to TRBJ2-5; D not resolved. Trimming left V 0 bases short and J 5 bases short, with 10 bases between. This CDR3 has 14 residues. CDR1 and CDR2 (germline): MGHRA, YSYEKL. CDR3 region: CASSQEGLEETQYF. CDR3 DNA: TGCGCCAGCAGCCAAGAAGGCCTCGAGGAGACCCAGTACTTC.

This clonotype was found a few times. CDR3: CASSSTQRPYEQYV. CDR3 nucleotide sequence: TGTGCCAGCAGCTCTACGCAGCGACCCTACGAGCAGTACGTC. The chain recombines TRBV7-4 with TRBJ2-7; no firm D call. CDR1 and CDR2 (germline): SGHVT, SQSDAQ. The V end was cut by 4 bases, the J end by 2 bases, with 12 bases between. This CDR3 is built from 14 residues.

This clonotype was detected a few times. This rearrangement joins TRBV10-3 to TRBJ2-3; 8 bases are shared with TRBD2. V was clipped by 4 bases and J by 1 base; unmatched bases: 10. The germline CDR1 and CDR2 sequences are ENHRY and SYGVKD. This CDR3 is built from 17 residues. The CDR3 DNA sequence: TGTGCCATCAGTGTATTACCTAAGCGGGGGCGCACAGATACGCAGTATTTT. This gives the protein CAISVLPKRGRTDTQYF.

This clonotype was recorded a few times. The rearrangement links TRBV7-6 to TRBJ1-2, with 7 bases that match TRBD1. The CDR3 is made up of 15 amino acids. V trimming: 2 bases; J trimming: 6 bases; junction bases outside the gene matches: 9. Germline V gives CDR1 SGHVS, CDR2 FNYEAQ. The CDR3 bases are TGTGCCAGCAGCTTAAAGGGGGCGCGAAGGGATGGCTACACCTTC. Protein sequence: CASSLKGARRDGYTF.

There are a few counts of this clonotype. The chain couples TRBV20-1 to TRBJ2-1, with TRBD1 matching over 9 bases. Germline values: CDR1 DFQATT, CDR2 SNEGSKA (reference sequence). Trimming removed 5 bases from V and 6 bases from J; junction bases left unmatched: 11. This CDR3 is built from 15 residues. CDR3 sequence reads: CSAFSQGQGFNEQFF. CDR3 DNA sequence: TGCAGTGCTTTCTCTCAGGGACAGGGTTTCAATGAGCAGTTCTTC.

The CDR3 DNA follows: TGTGCCAGCAGGGAAGCGGGGGGCCCGAAAAATGAGCAGTTCTTC. This encodes CASREAGGPKNEQFF. V is TRBV5-5 and J is TRBJ2-1; the match to TRBD2 covers 9 bases. Germline V lookup: CDR1 SGHKS, CDR2 YYEKEE (reference sequence). The CDR3 has 15 residues. V shed 5 bases, J shed 7 bases, and the junction held 10 bases outside the gene matches. The variable domain in full, with the rest retrieved from reference TRBV5-5 and TRBJ2-1, is DAGVTQSPTHLIKTRGQQVTLRCSPISGHKSVSWYQQVLGQGPQFIFQYYEKEERGRGNFPDRFSARQFPNYSSELNVNALLLGDSALYLCASREAGGPKNEQFFGPGTRLTVL.

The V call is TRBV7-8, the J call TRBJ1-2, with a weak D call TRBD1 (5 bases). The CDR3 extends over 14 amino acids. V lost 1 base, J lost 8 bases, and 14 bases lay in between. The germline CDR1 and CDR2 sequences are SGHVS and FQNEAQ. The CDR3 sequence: CASSLVMRGRGYTF. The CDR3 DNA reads TGTGCCAGCAGCTTAGTGATGCGGGGGAGGGGCTACACCTTC. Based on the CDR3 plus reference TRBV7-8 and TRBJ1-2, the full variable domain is GAGVSQSPRYKVAKRGQDVALRCDPISGHVSLFWYQQALGQGPEFLTYFQNEAQLDKSGLPSDRFFAERPEGSVSTLKIQRTQQEDSAVYLCASSLVMRGRGYTFGSGTRLTVV.

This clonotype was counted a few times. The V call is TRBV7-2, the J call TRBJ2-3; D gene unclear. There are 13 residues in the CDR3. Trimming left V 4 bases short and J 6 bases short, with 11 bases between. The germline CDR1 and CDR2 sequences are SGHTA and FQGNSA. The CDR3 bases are TGTGCCAGCAGCTGGCCCAGAGCGGATACGCAGTATTTT. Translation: CASSWPRADTQYF.

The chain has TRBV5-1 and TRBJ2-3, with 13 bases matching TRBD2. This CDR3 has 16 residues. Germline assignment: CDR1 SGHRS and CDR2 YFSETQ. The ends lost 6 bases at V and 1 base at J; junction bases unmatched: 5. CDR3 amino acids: CASTRLAGGRTDTQYF. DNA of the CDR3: TGCGCCAGCACGAGACTAGCGGGGGGTCGCACAGATACGCAGTATTTT.

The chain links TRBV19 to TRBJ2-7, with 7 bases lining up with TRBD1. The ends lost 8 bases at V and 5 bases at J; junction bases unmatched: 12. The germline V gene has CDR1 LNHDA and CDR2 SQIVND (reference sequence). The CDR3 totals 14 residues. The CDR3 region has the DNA TGTGCCAGTGCCGCACTGACAGGGATCCACGAGCAGTACTTC. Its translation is CASAALTGIHEQYF.

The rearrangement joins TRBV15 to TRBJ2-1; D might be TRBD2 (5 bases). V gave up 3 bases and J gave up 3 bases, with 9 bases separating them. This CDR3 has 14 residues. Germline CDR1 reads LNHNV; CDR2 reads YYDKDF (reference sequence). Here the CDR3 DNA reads TGTGCCACCAGCAGGGGAGATGGCTACAATGAGCAGTTCTTC. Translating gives CATSRGDGYNEQFF.

The CDR3 region is CASSSFRVGEKLFF. The CDR3, as DNA: TGTGCCAGCAGTTCCTTCCGCGTCGGAGAAAAACTGTTTTTT. This chain links TRBV27 with TRBJ1-4, with D uncertain. The length of the CDR3 is 14 residues. The ends were cut back, 4 bases at V and 8 bases at J, with 14 bases in the middle. CDR1 is MNHEY, CDR2 SMNVEV, per germline (reference sequence).

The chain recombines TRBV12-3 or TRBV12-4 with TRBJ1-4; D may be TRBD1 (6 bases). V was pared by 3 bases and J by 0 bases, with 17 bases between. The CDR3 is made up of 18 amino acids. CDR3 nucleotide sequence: TGTGCCAGCAGTTTTCAGGGGCTCCTAGGCGCAACTAATGAAAAACTGTTTTTT. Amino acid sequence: CASSFQGLLGATNEKLFF.

As DNA, the CDR3 is TGTGCCATCAGTGAGACCGGGGCGCTACAAGAGACCCAGTACTTC. Translated, it gives CAISETGALQETQYF. The rearrangement joins TRBV10-3 to TRBJ2-5, with D perhaps TRBD1 or TRBD2 (5 bases each). Trimming took 2 bases from V and 2 from J, leaving 12 bases between them. This CDR3 is built from 15 residues. CDR1 and CDR2 from the germline V gene are ENHRY and SYGVKD.

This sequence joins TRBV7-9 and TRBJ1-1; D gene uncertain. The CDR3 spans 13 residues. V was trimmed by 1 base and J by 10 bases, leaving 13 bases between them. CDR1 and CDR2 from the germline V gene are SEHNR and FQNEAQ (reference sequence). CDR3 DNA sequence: TGTGCCAGCAGCTTAGGCGTTCTGGCAGGAGCTTTCTTT. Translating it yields CASSLGVLAGAFF.

The CDR3 nucleotides are TGTGCCAGCAGTGACCTCGGACAGGGGGTTATTGAGCAGTTCTTC. It specifies CASSDLGQGVIEQFF. The chain is built from TRBV6-2 or TRBV6-3 and TRBJ2-1; 10 bases agree with TRBD1. Germline CDR1 MNHEY, CDR2 SVGEGT. This CDR3 has 15 amino acids. Trimming removed 5 bases from V and 9 bases from J; junction bases left unmatched: 10.

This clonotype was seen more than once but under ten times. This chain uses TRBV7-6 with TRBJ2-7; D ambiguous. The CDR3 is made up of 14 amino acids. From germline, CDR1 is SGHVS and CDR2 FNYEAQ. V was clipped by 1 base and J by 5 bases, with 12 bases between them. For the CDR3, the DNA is TGTGCCAGCAGCTTAGACGATCCCCCTAACGAGCAGTACTTC. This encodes CASSLDDPPNEQYF.

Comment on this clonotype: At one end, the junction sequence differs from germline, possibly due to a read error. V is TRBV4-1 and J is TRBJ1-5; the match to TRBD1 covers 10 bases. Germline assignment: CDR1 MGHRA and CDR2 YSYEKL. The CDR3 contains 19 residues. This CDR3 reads CASSQEATGGGFSNQPQHF. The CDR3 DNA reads TGTGCCAGCAGCCAAGAAGCGACAGGGGGCGGTTTTAGCAATCAGCCCCAGCATTTT.

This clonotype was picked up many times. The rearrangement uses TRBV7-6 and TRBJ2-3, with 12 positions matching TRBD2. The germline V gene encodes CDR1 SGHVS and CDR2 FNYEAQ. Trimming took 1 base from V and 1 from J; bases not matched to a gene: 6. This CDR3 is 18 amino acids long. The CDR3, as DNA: TGTGCCAGCAGCTTAGTCCTAGCGGGGGGGCTGGGCACAGATACGCAGTATTTT. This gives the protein CASSLVLAGGLGTDTQYF.

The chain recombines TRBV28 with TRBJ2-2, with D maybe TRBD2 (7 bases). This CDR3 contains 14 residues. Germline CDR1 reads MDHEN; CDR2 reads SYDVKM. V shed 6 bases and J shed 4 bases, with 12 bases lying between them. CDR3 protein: CASRKRGATGELFF. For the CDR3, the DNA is TGTGCCAGCAGGAAACGGGGGGCCACCGGGGAGCTGTTTTTT. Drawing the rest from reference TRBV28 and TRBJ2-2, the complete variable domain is DVKVTQSSRYLVKRTGEKVFLECVQDMDHENMFWYRQDPGLGLRLIYFSYDVKMKEKGDIPEGYSVSREKKERFSLILESASTNQTSMYLCASRKRGATGELFFGEGSRLTVL.

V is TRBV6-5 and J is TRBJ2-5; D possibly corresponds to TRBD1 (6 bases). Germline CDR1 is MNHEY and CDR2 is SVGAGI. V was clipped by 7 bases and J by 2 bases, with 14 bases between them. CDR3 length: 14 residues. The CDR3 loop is CASTHRDTQETQYF. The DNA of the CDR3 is TGTGCCAGCACCCATCGGGACACTCAAGAGACCCAGTACTTC.

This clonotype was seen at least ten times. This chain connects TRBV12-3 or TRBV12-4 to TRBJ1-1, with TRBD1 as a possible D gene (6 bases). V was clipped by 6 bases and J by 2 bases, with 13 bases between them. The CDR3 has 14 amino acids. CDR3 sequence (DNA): TGTGCCAGCAGCCTCACAGGGCCCAACACTGAAGCTTTCTTT. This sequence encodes CASSLTGPNTEAFF.

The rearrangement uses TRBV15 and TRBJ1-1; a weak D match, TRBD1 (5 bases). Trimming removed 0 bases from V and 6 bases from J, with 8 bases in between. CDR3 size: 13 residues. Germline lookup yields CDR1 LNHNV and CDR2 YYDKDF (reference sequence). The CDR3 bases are TGTGCCACCAGCAGAGATGTGGGGGCTGAAGCTTTCTTT. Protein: CATSRDVGAEAFF. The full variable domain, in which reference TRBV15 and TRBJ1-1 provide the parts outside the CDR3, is DAMVIQNPRYQVTQFGKPVTLSCSQTLNHNVMYWYQQKSSQAPKLLFHYYDKDFNNEADTPDNFQSRRPNTSFCFLDIRSPGLGDTAMYLCATSRDVGAEAFFGQGTRLTVV.

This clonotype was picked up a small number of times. For the CDR3, the DNA is TGTGCCAGCAGCCCGCTTGGAGTCCATGGGGGCAGGGGAGAGACCCAGTACTTC. It translates to CASSPLGVHGGRGETQYF. The rearrangement uses TRBV7-9 and TRBJ2-5; possible D gene TRBD1, 6 bases. The germline V gene has CDR1 SEHNR and CDR2 FQNEAQ (reference sequence). V lost 5 bases and J lost 4, with 26 bases in between. The CDR3 extends over 18 amino acids.

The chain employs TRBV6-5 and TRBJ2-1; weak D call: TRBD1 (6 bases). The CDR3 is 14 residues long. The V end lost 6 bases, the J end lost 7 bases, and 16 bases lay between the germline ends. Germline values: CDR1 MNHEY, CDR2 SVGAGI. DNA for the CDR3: TGTGCCAGCAGAATACAGGGACCAGCGAATGAGCAGTTCTTC. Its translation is CASRIQGPANEQFF.

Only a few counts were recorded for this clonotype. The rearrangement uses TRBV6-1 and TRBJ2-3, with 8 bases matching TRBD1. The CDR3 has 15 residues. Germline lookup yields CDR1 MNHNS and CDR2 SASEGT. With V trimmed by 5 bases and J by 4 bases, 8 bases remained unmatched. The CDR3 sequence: CASSYNPTGADTQYF. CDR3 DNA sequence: TGTGCCAGCAGTTACAACCCGACAGGGGCAGATACGCAGTATTTT.

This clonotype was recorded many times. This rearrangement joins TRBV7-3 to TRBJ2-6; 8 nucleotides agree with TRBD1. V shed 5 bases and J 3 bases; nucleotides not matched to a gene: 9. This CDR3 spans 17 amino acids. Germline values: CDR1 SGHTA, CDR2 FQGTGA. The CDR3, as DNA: TGTGCCAGCAGCCCACAGGGGGGCACAGGTGGGGCCAACGTCCTGACTTTC. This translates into CASSPQGGTGGANVLTF. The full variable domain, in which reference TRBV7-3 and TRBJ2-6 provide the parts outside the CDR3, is GAGVSQTPSNKVTEKGKYVELRCDPISGHTALYWYRQSLGQGPEFLIYFQGTGAADDSGLPNDRFFAVRPEGSVSTLKIQRTERGDSAVYLCASSPQGGTGGANVLTFGAGSRLTVL.

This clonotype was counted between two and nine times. CDR3 DNA: TGTGCCAGCAGCCCTAGAGCTGCGGGACTAGCGGGTTCTTCCTCCTACAATGAGCAGTTCTTC. This sequence encodes CASSPRAAGLAGSSSYNEQFF. The chain joins TRBV7-9 to TRBJ2-1; 12 bases are a match to TRBD2. The CDR3 runs 21 residues. Losses at the gene ends were 5 bases for V and 0 bases for J; bases not matched to a gene: 17. Germline V gene sequence: CDR1 SEHNR, CDR2 FQNEAQ (reference sequence).

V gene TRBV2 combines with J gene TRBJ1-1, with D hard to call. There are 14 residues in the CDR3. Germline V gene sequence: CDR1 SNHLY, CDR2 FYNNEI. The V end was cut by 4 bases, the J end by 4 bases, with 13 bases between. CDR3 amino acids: CASSGRQDFTEAFF. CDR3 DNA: TGTGCCAGCAGTGGAAGGCAGGATTTCACTGAAGCTTTCTTT.